Presented here are 2 T cell receptor beta chains from one specimen sequenced in a study of shared clonotypes between healthy human individuals. The data were produced by immunoSEQ multiplex PCR, yet TCRdb's version contains in-frame clones alone and is incomplete. The sample yields some 2 million clones, 95% seen once. Source material: naive CD4+ T cells sorted from blood. Subset here: CD45RA+ positively selected. The source is a man younger than 35 in good health.

Points on this clone: Other DNA variants within this sample encode the same CDR3. J is TRBJ2-7 and V is TRBV6-1; TRBD1 matches at 7 bases. Germline assignment: CDR1 MNHNS and CDR2 SASEGT. The V gene end was trimmed by 1 base and the J gene end by 0 bases; junction bases not matched to a gene: 0. CDR3 size: 14 residues. CDR3 DNA sequence: TGTGCCAGCAGTGAAGGGACAGGCTCCTACGAGCAGTACTTC. This sequence encodes CASSEGTGSYEQYF.

This clone has more than one count but fewer than ten. This chain uses TRBV5-8 with TRBJ2-7; no firm D call. V lost 0 bases and J lost 3, with 13 bases in between. Germline-derived CDR1 and CDR2 are SGHTS and YDEGEE. This CDR3 spans 15 amino acids. CDR3 sequence (DNA): TGTGCCAGCAGCTTGGAGTCTAGGGTAATCTACGAGCAGTACTTC. As protein: CASSLESRVIYEQYF.